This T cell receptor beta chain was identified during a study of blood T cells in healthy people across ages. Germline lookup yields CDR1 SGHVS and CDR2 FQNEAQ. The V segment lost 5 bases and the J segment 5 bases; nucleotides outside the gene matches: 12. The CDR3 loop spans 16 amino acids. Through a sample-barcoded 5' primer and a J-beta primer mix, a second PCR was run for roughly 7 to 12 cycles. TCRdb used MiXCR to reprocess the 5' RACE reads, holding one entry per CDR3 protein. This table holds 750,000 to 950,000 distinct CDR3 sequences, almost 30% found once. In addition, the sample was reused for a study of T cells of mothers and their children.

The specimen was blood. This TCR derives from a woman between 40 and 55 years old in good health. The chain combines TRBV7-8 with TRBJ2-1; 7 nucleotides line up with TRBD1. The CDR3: CASSRPRTGEDNEQFF. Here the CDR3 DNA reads TGTGCCAGCAGCCGCCCCAGGACAGGAGAGGACAATGAGCAGTTCTTC. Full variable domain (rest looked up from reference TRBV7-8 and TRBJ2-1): GAGVSQSPRYKVAKRGQDVALRCDPISGHVSLFWYQQALGQGPEFLTYFQNEAQLDKSGLPSDRFFAERPEGSVSTLKIQRTQQEDSAVYLCASSRPRTGEDNEQFFGPGTRLTVL.